A selection of T cell receptor beta chains follows, all from one sample in a study of early T cells in non-severe SARS-CoV-2 infection. TCRdb re-analysed the 5' RACE reads in MiXCR, keeping a single row per CDR3 protein. The sample contains about 50,000 distinct CDR3 sequences, about a tenth of which appear only once. Sequencing used whole blood, obtained at baseline. Receptor source: an adult who was a healthcare worker with PCR-confirmed SARS-CoV-2 infection or an uninfected control (not recorded which). Both conserved end residues are part of each CDR3. Fields, in order: D gene, J gene, clone size, V gene, CDR3 protein, CDR3 DNA. D genes are given only for firm matches. Only some rows state a clone size, as once, few, many or a class for expanded clones.

NA	TRBJ2-6	many	TRBV12-3/TRBV12-4	CASSKTSGANVLTF	TGTGCCAGCAGTAAGACCTCTGGGGCCAACGTCCTGACTTTC
NA	TRBJ2-7	many	TRBV19	CASSRGVSYEQYF	TGTGCCAGTAGCAGGGGCGTATCCTACGAGCAGTACTTC
TRBD2	TRBJ2-3	NA	TRBV6-6	CASSYMLAGGDTQYF	TGTGCCAGCAGTTACATGCTAGCGGGTGGAGATACGCAGTATTTT
NA	TRBJ2-7	many	TRBV20-1	CSAGHPRVSYEQYF	TGCAGTGCTGGCCACCCCAGGGTTTCCTACGAGCAGTACTTC
TRBD2	TRBJ2-7	many	TRBV20-1	CSARVGLAGDQYF	TGCAGTGCTAGAGTAGGACTAGCGGGAGATCAGTACTTC
NA	TRBJ2-3	NA	TRBV7-2	CASSRQEDTQYF	TGTGCCAGCAGCCGGCAAGAGGATACGCAGTATTTT
TRBD1	TRBJ1-2	many	TRBV2	CASSEVQGAHYGYTF	TGTGCCAGCAGTGAGGTACAGGGGGCGCATTATGGCTACACCTTC
TRBD1	TRBJ1-6	few	TRBV12-3/TRBV12-4	CASTGRQGGSPLHF	TGTGCCAGCACCGGAAGACAGGGAGGGTCACCCCTCCACTTT
TRBD2	TRBJ2-3	many	TRBV19	CASTAGGVADTQYF	TGTGCCAGTACTGCGGGAGGAGTGGCAGATACGCAGTATTTT
TRBD1	TRBJ1-1	NA	TRBV18	CASSPQDRNAFF	TGTGCCAGCTCACCGCAGGACAGGAACGCTTTCTTT
NA	TRBJ2-7	few	TRBV7-8	CASSPLRAVYEQYF	TGTGCCAGCAGCCCCCTCAGGGCAGTGTACGAGCAGTACTTC
TRBD2	TRBJ2-3	few	TRBV6-5	CASSYSSGTTPYF	TGTGCCAGCAGTTACTCGAGTGGGACTACGCCGTATTTT
TRBD2	TRBJ2-7	few	TRBV7-9	CASSPSGLSSYEQYF	TGTGCCAGCAGCCCTAGCGGGTTAAGCTCCTACGAGCAGTACTTC
NA	TRBJ2-7	once	TRBV7-2	CATLGGTGGEQYF	TGTGCCACCCTCGGGGGTACTGGGGGCGAGCAGTACTTC